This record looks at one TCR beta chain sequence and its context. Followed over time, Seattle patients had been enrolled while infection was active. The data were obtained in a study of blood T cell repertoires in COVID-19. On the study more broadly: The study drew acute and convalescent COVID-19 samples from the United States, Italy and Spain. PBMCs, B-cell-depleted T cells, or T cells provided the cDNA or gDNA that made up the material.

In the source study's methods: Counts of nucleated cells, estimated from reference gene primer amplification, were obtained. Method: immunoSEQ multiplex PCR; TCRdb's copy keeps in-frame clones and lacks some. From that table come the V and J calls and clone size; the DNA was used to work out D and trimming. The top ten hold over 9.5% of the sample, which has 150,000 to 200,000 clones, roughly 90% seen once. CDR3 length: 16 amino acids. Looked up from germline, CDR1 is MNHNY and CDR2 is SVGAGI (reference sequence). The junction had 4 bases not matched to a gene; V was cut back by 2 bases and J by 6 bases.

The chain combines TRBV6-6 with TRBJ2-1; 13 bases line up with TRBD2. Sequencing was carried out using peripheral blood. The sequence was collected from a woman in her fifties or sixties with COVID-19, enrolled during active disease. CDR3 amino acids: CASSYGRLAGGNEQFF. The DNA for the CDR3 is TGTGCCAGCAGTTACGGTAGACTAGCGGGAGGCAATGAGCAGTTCTTC.